This T cell receptor beta chain was found in a study of blood T cell repertoires in COVID-19. Sequenced by immunoSEQ multiplex PCR; TCRdb stores in-frame clones only, minus some. The table lists approximately 230,000 clones, about 80% of them singletons. The CDR3 is 14 amino acids. The germline V gene has CDR1 SGHVS and CDR2 FQNEAQ. V shed 5 bases and J shed 1 base, with 12 bases lying between them. The sample was peripheral blood. The chain combines TRBV7-8 with TRBJ2-7; a possible D gene is TRBD1 (7 bases). The clonotype comes from a man older than 75 with acute or convalescent COVID-19. CDR3 protein: CASSRRDRSYEQYF. The CDR3 coding sequence is TGTGCCAGCAGCCGGCGGGACAGATCCTACGAGCAGTACTTC. Full variable domain (outside the CDR3, taken from reference TRBV7-8 and TRBJ2-7): GAGVSQSPRYKVAKRGQDVALRCDPISGHVSLFWYQQALGQGPEFLTYFQNEAQLDKSGLPSDRFFAERPEGSVSTLKIQRTQQEDSAVYLCASSRRDRSYEQYFGPGTRLTVT.